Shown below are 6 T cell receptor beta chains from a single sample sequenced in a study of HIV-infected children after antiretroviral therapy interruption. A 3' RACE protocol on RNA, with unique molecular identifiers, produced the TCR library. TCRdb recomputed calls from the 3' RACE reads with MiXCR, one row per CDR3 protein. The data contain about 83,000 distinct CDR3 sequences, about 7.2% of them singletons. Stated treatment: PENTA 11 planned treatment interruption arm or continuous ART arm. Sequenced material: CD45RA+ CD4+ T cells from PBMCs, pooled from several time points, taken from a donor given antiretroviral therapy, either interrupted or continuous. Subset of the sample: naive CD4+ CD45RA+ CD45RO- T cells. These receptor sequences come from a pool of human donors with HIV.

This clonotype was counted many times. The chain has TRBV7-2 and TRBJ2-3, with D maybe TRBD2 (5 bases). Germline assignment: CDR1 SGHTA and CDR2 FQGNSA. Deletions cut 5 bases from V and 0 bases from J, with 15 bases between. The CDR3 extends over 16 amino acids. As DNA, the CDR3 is TGTGCCAGCAGCGGCCGACTACACCAAAGCACAGATACGCAGTATTTT. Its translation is CASSGRLHQSTDTQYF.

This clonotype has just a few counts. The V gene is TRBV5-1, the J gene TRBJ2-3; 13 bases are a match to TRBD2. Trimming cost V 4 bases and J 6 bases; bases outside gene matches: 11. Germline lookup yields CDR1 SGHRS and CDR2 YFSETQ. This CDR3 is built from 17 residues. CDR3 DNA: TGCGCCAGCAGCGGACGGACTAGCGGGGGACCACGCGATACGCAGTATTTT. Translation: CASSGRTSGGPRDTQYF.

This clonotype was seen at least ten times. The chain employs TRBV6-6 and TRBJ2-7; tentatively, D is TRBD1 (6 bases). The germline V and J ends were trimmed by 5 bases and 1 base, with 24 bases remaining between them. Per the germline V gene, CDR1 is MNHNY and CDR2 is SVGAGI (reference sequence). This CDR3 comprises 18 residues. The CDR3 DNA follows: TGTGCCAGCAGTCCTAATGCAACCTCGGACAGTCTTTCCTACGAGCAGTACTTC. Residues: CASSPNATSDSLSYEQYF.

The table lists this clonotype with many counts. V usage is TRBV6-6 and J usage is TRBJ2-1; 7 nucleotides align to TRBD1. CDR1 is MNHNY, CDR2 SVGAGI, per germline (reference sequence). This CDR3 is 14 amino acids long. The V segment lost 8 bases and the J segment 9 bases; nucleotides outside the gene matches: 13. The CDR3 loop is CASGDGGQYAEQFF. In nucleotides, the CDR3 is TGTGCCAGCGGTGATGGGGGACAGTATGCTGAGCAGTTCTTC.

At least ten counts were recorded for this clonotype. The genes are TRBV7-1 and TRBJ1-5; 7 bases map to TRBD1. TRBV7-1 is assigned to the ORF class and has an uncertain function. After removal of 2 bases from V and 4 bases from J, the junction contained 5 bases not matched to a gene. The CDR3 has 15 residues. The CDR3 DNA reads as TGTGCCAGCAGCTCACCACAGGGGCCAAATCAGCCCCAGCATTTT. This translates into CASSSPQGPNQPQHF.

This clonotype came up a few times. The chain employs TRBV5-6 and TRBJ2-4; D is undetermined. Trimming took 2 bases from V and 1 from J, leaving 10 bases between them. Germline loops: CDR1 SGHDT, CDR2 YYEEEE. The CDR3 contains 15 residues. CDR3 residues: CASSFRVLAKNIQYF. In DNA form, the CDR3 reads TGTGCCAGCAGCTTTCGGGTTCTGGCCAAAAACATTCAGTACTTC.